The clone carrying this TCR beta chain has a count of ten or more. This entry is derived from a study of Graves' ophthalmopathy and Graves' hyperthyroidism. Researchers took RNA transcripts and amplified TCR beta CDR3 regions from them. After a first-round RT-PCR with HTBI primers, a second-round multiplex PCR was run. Each CDR3 protein gets one entry after TCRdb re-called the multiplex PCR reads with MiXCR. The sample holds fewer than 650,000 distinct CDR3 sequences; 22% are singletons and the top ten take approximately 6.5%. Trimming cost V 4 bases and J 1 base; bases outside gene matches: 9. The germline CDR1 and CDR2 sequences are MNHEY and SMNVEV (reference sequence). The CDR3 is 16 amino acids.

Material: peripheral blood. This chain uses TRBV27 with TRBJ1-1; 7 bases match TRBD1. The receptor was derived from a young woman with stable Graves' hyperthyroidism. Some clones in this sample may be carry-over from other donors' samples. CDR3 loop: CASSSLTGWGNTEAFF. In nucleotides, the CDR3 is TGTGCCAGCAGTTCCTTGACAGGGTGGGGGAACACTGAAGCTTTCTTT.